Listed below are T cell receptor beta chains from one sample, sequenced in a study of T cells in tumors after PD-1 blockade. Libraries were prepared by immunoSEQ multiplex PCR; TCRdb keeps only in-frame clonotypes and omits some of them. This table holds tens of thousands of clones, approximately 75% found once. The sample was PBMCs, taken before anti-PD-1 treatment. The source is a human donor with basal cell carcinoma. Each CDR3 is given with its conserved first and last residue. D genes are given only for firm matches. Part of the rows lack a size; the others show once, few, many or a class for expanded clones.

d_gene: -
j_gene: TRBJ2-7
v_gene: TRBV6-5
abundance: -
len: 12
CDR3nt: TGTGCCAGCAGCTCCCCGAGGCGCGAGCAGTACTTC
CDR3aa: CASSSPRREQYF

d_gene: TRBD2
j_gene: TRBJ2-3
v_gene: TRBV7-3
abundance: -
len: 17
CDR3nt: TGTGCCAGCAGCCGATGGACTAGCGGGGGAGTGGGGCATACGCAGTATTTT
CDR3aa: CASSRWTSGGVGHTQYF

d_gene: TRBD1
j_gene: TRBJ2-7
v_gene: TRBV9
abundance: -
len: 13
CDR3nt: TGTGCCAGCAGCGGACAGGGATCCTACGAGCAGTACTTC
CDR3aa: CASSGQGSYEQYF

d_gene: -
j_gene: TRBJ1-6
v_gene: TRBV28
abundance: -
len: 16
CDR3nt: TGTGCCAGCAGATGGGGACGGCTCCAACCACGTTCACCCCTCCACTTT
CDR3aa: CASRWGRLQPRSPLHF

d_gene: -
j_gene: TRBJ1-5
v_gene: TRBV15
abundance: -
len: 14
CDR3nt: TGTGCCACCAGCAGAGATCGGAGAAATCAGCCCCAGCATTTT
CDR3aa: CATSRDRRNQPQHF

d_gene: -
j_gene: TRBJ1-1
v_gene: TRBV28
abundance: -
len: 15
CDR3nt: TGTGCCAGCAGTTCGAGCGGACGGGGGAACACTGAAGCTTTCTTT
CDR3aa: CASSSSGRGNTEAFF

d_gene: -
j_gene: TRBJ1-2
v_gene: TRBV5-1
abundance: -
len: 15
CDR3nt: TGCGCCAGCAGCTTGGGAGCGGCGGGCGACTATGGCTACACCTTC
CDR3aa: CASSLGAAGDYGYTF

d_gene: -
j_gene: TRBJ2-5
v_gene: TRBV7-2
abundance: -
len: 11
CDR3nt: TGTGCCAGCAGCGCCCAAGAGACCCAGTACTTC
CDR3aa: CASSAQETQYF

d_gene: -
j_gene: TRBJ2-1
v_gene: TRBV4-1
abundance: few
len: 17
CDR3nt: TGCGCCAGCAGCCAAGATAGGGGACTTTCCCCCTCCAATGAGCAGTTCTTC
CDR3aa: CASSQDRGLSPSNEQFF

d_gene: -
j_gene: TRBJ1-1
v_gene: TRBV30
abundance: -
len: 11
CDR3nt: TGTGCCTGGATGGCCAACACTGAAGCTTTCTTT
CDR3aa: CAWMANTEAFF

d_gene: TRBD2
j_gene: TRBJ2-5
v_gene: TRBV5-1
abundance: once
len: 16
CDR3nt: TGCGCCAGCAGCTTGGTACCAGCGGGGGGGCAAGAGACCCAGTACTTC
CDR3aa: CASSLVPAGGQETQYF

d_gene: -
j_gene: TRBJ1-1
v_gene: TRBV19
abundance: once
len: 13
CDR3nt: TGTGCCAGTAGTATAGATCGGGCCGAGAGGGCTTTCTTT
CDR3aa: CASSIDRAERAFF

d_gene: -
j_gene: TRBJ1-6
v_gene: TRBV12-3/TRBV12-4
abundance: -
len: 12
CDR3nt: TGTGCCAGCAGTCCGACAGATTCACCCCTCCACTTT
CDR3aa: CASSPTDSPLHF

d_gene: TRBD1
j_gene: TRBJ1-1
v_gene: TRBV7-3
abundance: once
len: 16
CDR3nt: TGTGCCAGCAGAAGGACAGGAGCCGGGTGGGACACTGAAGCTTTCTTT
CDR3aa: CASRRTGAGWDTEAFF

d_gene: -
j_gene: TRBJ1-5
v_gene: TRBV7-2
abundance: once
len: 14
CDR3nt: TGTGCCAGCAGCTTAGTACAGGGAACTCAGCCCCAGCATTTT
CDR3aa: CASSLVQGTQPQHF

d_gene: -
j_gene: TRBJ1-1
v_gene: TRBV7-2
abundance: -
len: 19
CDR3nt: TGTGCCAGCAGCTTAGGAGCAAAGGTGGCGGGGTTTAGGAACACTGAAGCTTTCTTT
CDR3aa: CASSLGAKVAGFRNTEAFF

d_gene: TRBD1
j_gene: TRBJ1-1
v_gene: TRBV28
abundance: -
len: 16
CDR3nt: TGTGCCAGCAGTTTGTCCGGGACAGGGTTAGGCACTGAAGCTTTCTTT
CDR3aa: CASSLSGTGLGTEAFF

d_gene: TRBD1
j_gene: TRBJ1-2
v_gene: TRBV30
abundance: -
len: 11
CDR3nt: TGTGCCTGGGACAGGGGCTATGGCTACACCTTC
CDR3aa: CAWDRGYGYTF

d_gene: -
j_gene: TRBJ2-3
v_gene: TRBV19
abundance: -
len: 14
CDR3nt: TGTGCCAGTAGTATTGGGGGGCATAGAGATACGCAGTATTTT
CDR3aa: CASSIGGHRDTQYF

d_gene: -
j_gene: TRBJ1-5
v_gene: TRBV28
abundance: -
len: 14
CDR3nt: TGTGCCAGCAGTTTTTTGACAGAAGCACAGCCCCAGCATTTT
CDR3aa: CASSFLTEAQPQHF

d_gene: -
j_gene: TRBJ1-6
v_gene: TRBV6-5
abundance: many
len: 15
CDR3nt: TGTGCCAGCAGCCCCCCAGGGCTCTATAATTCACCCCTCCACTTT
CDR3aa: CASSPPGLYNSPLHF

d_gene: -
j_gene: TRBJ2-7
v_gene: TRBV12-1
abundance: -
len: 14
CDR3nt: TGTGCCAGCAGCCCTCCCAGGAATTCCTACGAGCAGTACTTC
CDR3aa: CASSPPRNSYEQYF

d_gene: -
j_gene: TRBJ1-2
v_gene: TRBV5-1
abundance: once
len: 14
CDR3nt: TGCGCCAGCAGCTTGGTTCATGGGGACTATGGCTACACCTTC
CDR3aa: CASSLVHGDYGYTF

d_gene: -
j_gene: TRBJ2-5
v_gene: TRBV2
abundance: -
len: 11
CDR3nt: TGTGCCAGCAGCTACCAAGAGACCCAGTACTTC
CDR3aa: CASSYQETQYF

d_gene: TRBD1
j_gene: TRBJ2-7
v_gene: TRBV27
abundance: -
len: 15
CDR3nt: TGTGCCAGCAGTGAGGAACCAGGGGGCTCAGACGAGCAGTACTTC
CDR3aa: CASSEEPGGSDEQYF

d_gene: -
j_gene: TRBJ1-1
v_gene: TRBV6-5
abundance: -
len: 15
CDR3nt: TGTGCCAGCAGTTACCTGGGGGCGATAAACACTGAAGCTTTCTTT
CDR3aa: CASSYLGAINTEAFF

d_gene: TRBD2
j_gene: TRBJ2-1
v_gene: TRBV30
abundance: -
len: 15
CDR3nt: TGTGCCTGGAATCCCGGACTAGCGGGAACAAATGAGCAGTTCTTC
CDR3aa: CAWNPGLAGTNEQFF

d_gene: -
j_gene: TRBJ1-3
v_gene: TRBV19
abundance: -
len: 14
CDR3nt: TGTGCCAGCCACTTAGGCGGGCTCGGAAACACCATATATTTT
CDR3aa: CASHLGGLGNTIYF

d_gene: -
j_gene: TRBJ2-7
v_gene: TRBV6-5
abundance: -
len: 14
CDR3nt: TGTGCCAGCAGTTACAGGGGGGGTTCCTACGAGCAGTACTTC
CDR3aa: CASSYRGGSYEQYF

d_gene: -
j_gene: TRBJ2-7
v_gene: TRBV6-6
abundance: -
len: 14
CDR3nt: TGTGCCAGCAGCCGAAGGGACGGCTCCTACGAGCAGTACTTC
CDR3aa: CASSRRDGSYEQYF

d_gene: -
j_gene: TRBJ2-2
v_gene: TRBV5-1
abundance: -
len: 11
CDR3nt: TGCGCCAGCCCGAACACCGGGGAGCTGTTTTTT
CDR3aa: CASPNTGELFF

d_gene: TRBD1
j_gene: TRBJ1-1
v_gene: TRBV3-1/TRBV3-2
abundance: -
len: 13
CDR3nt: TGTGCCAGCAGCCACCGGGACAGGGGTGAAGCTTTCTTT
CDR3aa: CASSHRDRGEAFF

d_gene: TRBD2
j_gene: TRBJ2-3
v_gene: TRBV2
abundance: -
len: 16
CDR3nt: TGTGCCAGCAGTGAAGGGCTAGCGGCTAGCACAGATACGCAGTATTTT
CDR3aa: CASSEGLAASTDTQYF

d_gene: -
j_gene: TRBJ2-7
v_gene: TRBV7-6
abundance: -
len: 13
CDR3nt: TGTGCCAGCAGCTTAGAACAGCACTACGAGCAGTACTTC
CDR3aa: CASSLEQHYEQYF

d_gene: TRBD1
j_gene: TRBJ2-5
v_gene: TRBV28
abundance: -
len: 13
CDR3nt: TGTGCCAGCACCCCAGGGGGCCGTGAGACCCAGTACTTC
CDR3aa: CASTPGGRETQYF

d_gene: TRBD1
j_gene: TRBJ1-5
v_gene: TRBV2
abundance: -
len: 16
CDR3nt: TGTGCCAGCGATAGACAGGGCGGAATTAGCAATCAGCCCCAGCATTTT
CDR3aa: CASDRQGGISNQPQHF

d_gene: -
j_gene: TRBJ2-1
v_gene: TRBV3-1/TRBV3-2
abundance: once
len: 17
CDR3nt: TGTGCCAGCAGCCTCTTAAGAGTGACTAGGGGGGGGGATGAGCAGTTCTTC
CDR3aa: CASSLLRVTRGGDEQFF